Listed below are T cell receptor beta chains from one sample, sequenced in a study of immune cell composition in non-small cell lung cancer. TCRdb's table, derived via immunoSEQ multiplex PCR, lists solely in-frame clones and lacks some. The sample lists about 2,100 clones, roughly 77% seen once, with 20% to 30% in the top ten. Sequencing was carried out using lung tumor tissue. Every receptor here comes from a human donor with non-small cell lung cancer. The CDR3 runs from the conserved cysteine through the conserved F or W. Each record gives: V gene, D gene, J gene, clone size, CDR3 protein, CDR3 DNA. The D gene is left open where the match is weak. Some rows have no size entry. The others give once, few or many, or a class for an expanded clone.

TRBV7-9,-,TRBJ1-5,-,CASSPGTLGNSNQPQHF,TGTGCCAGCAGCCCGGGGACACTTGGAAATAGCAATCAGCCCCAGCATTTT
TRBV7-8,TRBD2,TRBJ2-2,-,CASSFGLAGYTGELFF,TGTGCCAGCAGCTTCGGACTAGCGGGGTATACCGGGGAGCTGTTTTTT
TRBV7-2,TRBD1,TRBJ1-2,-,CASSRMTGTGIGYTF,TGTGCCAGCAGCAGAATGACTGGGACAGGGATTGGCTACACCTTC
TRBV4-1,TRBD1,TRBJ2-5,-,CASSQPFAGTGQETQYF,TGCGCCAGCAGCCAACCGTTTGCCGGGACAGGTCAAGAGACCCAGTACTTC
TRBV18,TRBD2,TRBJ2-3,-,CASSPLSGREDTQYF,TGTGCCAGCTCACCCCTTAGCGGGAGGGAAGATACGCAGTATTTT
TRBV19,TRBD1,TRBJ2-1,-,CASSWGRGLNEQFF,TGTGCCAGTAGTTGGGGCAGGGGGCTCAATGAGCAGTTCTTC
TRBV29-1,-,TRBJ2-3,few,CSVSKAGLIDTQYF,TGCAGCGTTTCCAAGGCGGGGCTTATAGATACGCAGTATTTT
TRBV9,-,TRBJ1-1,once,CASSVDWNTEAFF,TGTGCCAGCAGCGTAGACTGGAACACTGAAGCTTTCTTT
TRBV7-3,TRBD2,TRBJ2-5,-,CASSRSGGGETQYF,TGTGCCAGCAGCCGGAGCGGGGGTGGGGAGACCCAGTACTTC
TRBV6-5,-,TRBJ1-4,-,CASKGLKNEKLFF,TGTGCCAGCAAAGGACTGAAGAATGAAAAACTGTTTTTT
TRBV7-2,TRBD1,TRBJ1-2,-,CASSRDRGGYGYTF,TGTGCCAGCAGCCGGGACAGGGGTGGCTATGGCTACACCTTC
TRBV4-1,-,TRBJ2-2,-,CASSQDRSTGELFF,TGCGCCAGCAGCCAAGATCGGAGCACCGGGGAGCTGTTTTTT
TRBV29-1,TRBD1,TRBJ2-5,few,CSVERGQGTQETQYF,TGCAGCGTTGAACGAGGACAGGGTACACAAGAGACCCAGTACTTC